This entry concerns a single T cell receptor beta chain. Its antigen is as yet unknown. The CDR3 contains 13 residues. Trimming removed 2 bases from V and 6 bases from J, with 13 bases in between. The germline CDR1 and CDR2 sequences are SQVTM and ANQGSEA. This record comes from a study of tumor-infiltrating lymphocytes in localized non-small cell lung cancer. About the study: Patients included smokers and never-smokers with various histologies, some sampled after neoadjuvant chemotherapy. From each patient, both tumor and uninvolved lung, non-adjacent to tumor, were sampled. Study outcomes and limitations: Different pieces of the same tissue were used for each assay. No T-cell fraction difference was seen between IM1 and IM2 tumors.

Generated by immunoSEQ multiplex PCR, the TCRdb table keeps only in-frame clones and is missing some. Among about 9,900 clones listed, roughly 71% were seen once. The specimen was lung tumor tissue. This chain joins TRBV29-1 and TRBJ1-2; D is perhaps TRBD1 (5 bases). The clonotype originates from a human donor with non-small cell lung cancer. This CDR3 reads CSVESQGLHGYTF. In DNA form, the CDR3 reads TGCAGCGTTGAAAGCCAGGGATTGCATGGCTACACCTTC.